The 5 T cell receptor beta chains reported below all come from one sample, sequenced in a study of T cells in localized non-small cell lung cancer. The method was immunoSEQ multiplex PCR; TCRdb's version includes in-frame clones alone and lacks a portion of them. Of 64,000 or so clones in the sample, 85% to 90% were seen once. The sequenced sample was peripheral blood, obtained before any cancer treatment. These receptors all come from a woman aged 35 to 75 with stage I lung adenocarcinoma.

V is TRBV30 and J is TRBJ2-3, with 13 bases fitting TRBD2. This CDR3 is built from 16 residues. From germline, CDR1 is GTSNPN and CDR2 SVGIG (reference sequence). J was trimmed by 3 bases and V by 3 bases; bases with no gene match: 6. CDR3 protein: CAWSLGLAGETDTQYF. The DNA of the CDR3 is TGTGCCTGGAGCCTAGGACTAGCGGGAGAGACAGATACGCAGTATTTT.

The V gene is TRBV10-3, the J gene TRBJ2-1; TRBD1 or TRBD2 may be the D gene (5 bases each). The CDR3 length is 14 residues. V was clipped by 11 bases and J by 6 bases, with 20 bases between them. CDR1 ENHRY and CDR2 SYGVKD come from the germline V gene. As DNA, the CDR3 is TGTGCCGCCCGAAAGGGACCCACTTCCAATGAGCAGTTCTTC. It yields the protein CAARKGPTSNEQFF.

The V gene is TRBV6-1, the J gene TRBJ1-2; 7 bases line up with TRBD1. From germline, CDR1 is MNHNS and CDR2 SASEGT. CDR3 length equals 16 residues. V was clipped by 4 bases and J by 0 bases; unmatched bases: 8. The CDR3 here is CASSVSPGTANYGYTF. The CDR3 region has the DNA TGTGCCAGCAGTGTTTCGCCTGGGACAGCTAACTATGGCTACACCTTC.

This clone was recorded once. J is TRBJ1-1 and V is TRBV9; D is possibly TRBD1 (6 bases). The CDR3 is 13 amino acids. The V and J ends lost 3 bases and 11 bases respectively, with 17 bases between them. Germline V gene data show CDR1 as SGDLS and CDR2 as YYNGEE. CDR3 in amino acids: CASSARQEDGAFF. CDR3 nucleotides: TGTGCCAGCAGCGCGCGACAGGAGGATGGGGCTTTCTTT.

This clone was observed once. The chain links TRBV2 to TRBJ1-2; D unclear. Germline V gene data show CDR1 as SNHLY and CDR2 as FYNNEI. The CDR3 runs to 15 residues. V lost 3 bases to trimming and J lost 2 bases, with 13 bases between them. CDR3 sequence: CASSEGRPLNYGYTF. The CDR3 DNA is TGTGCCAGCAGTGAGGGCAGGCCGCTCAACTATGGCTACACCTTC.